This T cell receptor (beta chain) was captured in a study of identical twins. In this sample, this clonotype turned up a few times. Antigen specificity is unknown. This CDR3 is built from 15 residues. The V gene lost 5 bases and the J gene lost 5 bases, with 19 bases spanning the gap. Germline V gives CDR1 MNHNS, CDR2 SASEGT. MiXCR was run by TCRdb on the 5' RACE reads, yielding one entry per CDR3 protein. In the table there are some 300,000 distinct CDR3 sequences, 9% to 15% of which are singletons. Points from the study as a whole: Conclusions leaned on cross-sectional statistical analysis and did not track the same donors over time. Insertions were reduced in abundant cord blood beta clonotypes but not in memory repertoires. Out-of-frame alpha sequences common to twins exhibited an excess of low generation probability.

Another study also made use of these data, one on yellow fever vaccine responses in identical twins.

Sample: CD8+ T cells sorted from blood. This TCR was recovered from a young woman in good health. This rearrangement joins TRBV6-1 to TRBJ2-7, with D tentatively TRBD2 (5 bases). This CDR3 is CASSRSGFRGDEQYF. CDR3 coding DNA: TGTGCCAGCAGTCGGTCCGGTTTTCGGGGTGACGAGCAGTACTTC.